What follows are 30 T cell receptor beta chains derived from one specimen sequenced in a study of T cell changes during pregnancy in multiple sclerosis. Profiling relied on immunoSEQ multiplex PCR, and the TCRdb table lists in-frame clones only, not all of them. Among 48,000 or so clones listed, about 94% were seen once. This sample comprised CD4+ T cells from peripheral blood mononuclear cells, obtained in the first trimester of pregnancy. The origin of the receptors is a female donor with multiple sclerosis, enrolled in a pregnancy study.

This clone was seen only once. The rearrangement uses TRBV9 and TRBJ2-7; TRBD2 matches at 7 bases. CDR1 SGDLS and CDR2 YYNGEE come from the germline V gene. The CDR3 spans 15 residues. The V gene end was trimmed by 4 bases and the J gene end by 2 bases; junction bases not matched to a gene: 9. The CDR3 is CASSYSPAGAYEQYF. The CDR3, as DNA: TGTGCCAGCAGCTATTCCCCCGCGGGGGCCTACGAGCAGTACTTC.

The J gene is TRBJ2-7, the V gene TRBV27; 9 bases fit TRBD1. The CDR3 has 17 amino acids. Trimming cost V 5 bases and J 3 bases; bases outside gene matches: 14. The germline V gene has CDR1 MNHEY and CDR2 SMNVEV (reference sequence). This chain's CDR3 is CASSLSARDRANYEQYF. Here the CDR3 DNA reads TGTGCCAGCAGTCTTTCCGCTCGGGACAGGGCAAACTACGAGCAGTACTTC.

The genes are TRBV15 and TRBJ2-7; D might be TRBD1 (6 bases). The germline CDR1 and CDR2 sequences are LNHNV and YYDKDF (reference sequence). The CDR3 is 14 residues long. The V end was cut by 1 base, the J end by 5 bases, with 12 bases between. The CDR3 DNA reads as TGTGCCACCAGCAGAGGCAGGGGTCCAAACGAGCAGTACTTC. Its protein is CATSRGRGPNEQYF. The full variable domain, its missing parts supplied by reference TRBV15 and TRBJ2-7, is DAMVIQNPRYQVTQFGKPVTLSCSQTLNHNVMYWYQQKSSQAPKLLFHYYDKDFNNEADTPDNFQSRRPNTSFCFLDIRSPGLGDTAMYLCATSRGRGPNEQYFGPGTRLTVT.

The chain has TRBV18 and TRBJ2-1; D uncertain. Germline values: CDR1 KGHSH, CDR2 LQKENI. V lost 2 bases to trimming and J lost 0 bases, with 8 bases between them. CDR3 length: 15 residues. CDR3 amino acids: CASSPLTLSYNEQFF. Here the CDR3 DNA reads TGTGCCAGCTCACCATTGACTCTCTCCTACAATGAGCAGTTCTTC.

The chain has TRBV2 and TRBJ1-2; D is unresolved. CDR3 length: 14 amino acids. Germline V lookup: CDR1 SNHLY, CDR2 FYNNEI. The V end was cut by 7 bases, the J end by 3 bases, with 15 bases between. CDR3 coding DNA: TGTGCCAGCACCCGGACTGAGTCCCACTATGGCTACACCTTC. It specifies CASTRTESHYGYTF.

V and J are TRBV7-9 and TRBJ1-6; 12 positions match TRBD1. Trimming cost V 5 bases and J 0 bases; bases outside gene matches: 5. In germline, CDR1 is SEHNR, CDR2 FQNEAQ (reference sequence). This CDR3 comprises 18 residues. In nucleotides, the CDR3 is TGTGCCAGCAGCCGGGGACAGGGGGCTAGCTCCTATAATTCACCCCTCCACTTT. It codes for CASSRGQGASSYNSPLHF.

The rearrangement uses TRBV15 and TRBJ2-3, with TRBD2 as a possible D gene (5 bases). Looked up from germline, CDR1 is LNHNV and CDR2 is YYDKDF (reference sequence). CDR3 length: 16 amino acids. V dropped 1 base and J dropped 6 bases, with 17 bases sitting between them. CDR3: CATSRVAEARGDTQYF. The CDR3 nucleotides are TGTGCCACCAGCAGAGTGGCTGAGGCACGGGGTGATACGCAGTATTTT.

The rearrangement uses TRBV18 and TRBJ2-1; D is possibly TRBD2 (6 bases). The V gene's germline CDR1 is KGHSH and CDR2 LQKENI. The CDR3 covers 20 residues. The V end was cut by 0 bases, the J end by 5 bases, with 26 bases between. CDR3 DNA: TGTGCCAGCTCACCACCGATTGGTGGCGGGGCCTCTATAACAGACAATGAGCAGTTCTTC. Its protein is CASSPPIGGGASITDNEQFF.

V gene TRBV15 combines with J gene TRBJ2-7, with D possibly TRBD1 on 6 matching bases. This CDR3 region has 13 residues. The germline CDR1 and CDR2 sequences are LNHNV and YYDKDF (reference sequence). Trimming left V 6 bases short and J 3 bases short, with 12 bases between. The CDR3 coding sequence is TGTGCCACCAGTGAGACAGGCAGCTACGAGCAGTACTTC. Translation: CATSETGSYEQYF. The full variable domain, with the rest looked up from reference TRBV15 and TRBJ2-7, is DAMVIQNPRYQVTQFGKPVTLSCSQTLNHNVMYWYQQKSSQAPKLLFHYYDKDFNNEADTPDNFQSRRPNTSFCFLDIRSPGLGDTAMYLCATSETGSYEQYFGPGTRLTVT.

This clone was seen a single time. The genes are TRBV7-9 and TRBJ2-7, with D possibly TRBD1 on 6 matching bases. Looked up from germline, CDR1 is SEHNR and CDR2 is FQNEAQ (reference sequence). The V gene lost 5 bases and the J gene lost 9 bases, with 20 bases spanning the gap. The CDR3 is 14 amino acids. CDR3 DNA sequence: TGTGCCAGCAGCGAGGACATGGGGGCTTCTGGGCAGTACTTC. Translated: CASSEDMGASGQYF. The complete variable domain, with remaining parts taken from reference TRBV7-9 and TRBJ2-7, reads DTGVSQNPRHKITKRGQNVTFRCDPISEHNRLYWYRQTLGQGPEFLTYFQNEAQLEKSRLLSDRFSAERPKGSFSTLEIQRTEQGDSAMYLCASSEDMGASGQYFGPGTRLTVT.

The chain employs TRBV6-1 and TRBJ1-2, with 10 bases fitting TRBD1. The germline V gene has CDR1 MNHNS and CDR2 SASEGT. V lost 6 bases to trimming and J lost 7 bases; unmatched junction nucleotides: 8. The CDR3 is 14 amino acids. The CDR3 DNA follows: TGTGCCAGCAGAGGACAGGGGGTTCAGGTTGGCTACACCTTC. Protein: CASRGQGVQVGYTF.

The rearrangement uses TRBV7-8 and TRBJ1-1; 8 nucleotides match TRBD1. V shed 5 bases and J 0 bases; nucleotides not matched to a gene: 5. The CDR3 has 15 residues. Germline-derived CDR1 and CDR2 are SGHVS and FQNEAQ. The CDR3: CASSPLDRVNTEAFF. CDR3 DNA sequence: TGTGCCAGCAGCCCGTTGGACAGGGTGAACACTGAAGCTTTCTTT.

The V call is TRBV10-3, the J call TRBJ2-3; TRBD1 agrees at 7 bases. This CDR3 comprises 13 residues. Per the germline V gene, CDR1 is ENHRY and CDR2 is SYGVKD. V lost 7 bases, J lost 1 base, and 2 bases stayed unmatched. The CDR3 nucleotides read TGTGCCATCAATGACAGGGGCACAGATACGCAGTATTTT. Amino acids: CAINDRGTDTQYF.

This clone was seen just once. The chain joins TRBV29-1 to TRBJ2-2, with TRBD1 matching over 9 bases. The trim removed 4 bases at V and 5 bases at J, leaving 8 bases unmatched. The CDR3 sequence is 15 residues long. Looked up from germline, CDR1 is SQVTM and CDR2 is ANQGSEA. The CDR3 reads CSVGLGQGWTGELFF. The DNA for the CDR3 is TGCAGCGTTGGTTTGGGACAGGGATGGACCGGGGAGCTGTTTTTT.

This rearrangement joins TRBV28 to TRBJ2-2; 12 bases line up with TRBD1. The V gene's germline CDR1 is MDHEN and CDR2 SYDVKM. V shed 3 bases, J shed 4 bases, and the junction held 3 bases outside the gene matches. CDR3 length: 16 amino acids. The CDR3 DNA follows: TGTGCCAGCAGTTTGAGGGGACAGGGGGCCACCGGGGAGCTGTTTTTT. This translates into CASSLRGQGATGELFF.

The chain couples TRBV2 to TRBJ1-4; TRBD1 matches at 8 bases. Trimming took 1 base from V and 8 from J; bases not matched to a gene: 9. The CDR3 has 16 residues. Germline CDR1 and CDR2: SNHLY and FYNNEI. The CDR3 spells CASSEDRGVFQEKLFF. CDR3 DNA sequence: TGTGCCAGCAGTGAAGACAGGGGGGTATTTCAGGAAAAACTGTTTTTT.

The rearrangement joins TRBV5-1 to TRBJ1-2; 7 nucleotides line up with TRBD1. Per germline, CDR1 SGHRS and CDR2 YFSETQ. V dropped 4 bases and J dropped 4; count of bases not matched to a gene: 10. This CDR3 has 15 amino acids. The CDR3 region is CASSTTGANLYGYTF. DNA of the CDR3: TGCGCCAGCAGCACCACAGGGGCGAACCTCTATGGCTACACCTTC.

The CDR3 sequence is CASSQERRRGNTEAFF. The CDR3, as DNA: TGCGCCAGCAGCCAAGAACGTCGGCGGGGGAACACTGAAGCTTTCTTT. V usage is TRBV4-1 and J usage is TRBJ1-1, with D unresolved. Germline V gives CDR1 MGHRA, CDR2 YSYEKL. V lost 0 bases to trimming and J lost 1 base, with 12 bases between them. The CDR3 length is 16 residues.

This chain links TRBV9 with TRBJ1-5; D is unresolved. Germline assignment: CDR1 SGDLS and CDR2 YYNGEE. Trimming stripped 3 bases from V and 9 bases from J, with 19 bases between. This CDR3 has 15 amino acids. The DNA of the CDR3 is TGTGCCAGCAGCGCCGACACCCGCCCTGATCGGCCCCAGCATTTT. Encoded protein: CASSADTRPDRPQHF. The full variable domain, completed using reference TRBV9 and TRBJ1-5, is DSGVTQTPKHLITATGQRVTLRCSPRSGDLSVYWYQQSLDQGLQFLIQYYNGEERAKGNILERFSAQQFPDLHSELNLSSLELGDSALYFCASSADTRPDRPQHFGDGTRLSIL.

The chain combines TRBV19 with TRBJ1-3; 9 bases map to TRBD1. Germline assignment: CDR1 LNHDA and CDR2 SQIVND (reference sequence). The CDR3 has 14 residues. Trimming took 7 bases from V and 2 from J; bases not matched to a gene: 3. CDR3 DNA sequence: TGTGCCAGTACCTGGGACAGGGCTGGAAACACCATATATTTT. It is translated as CASTWDRAGNTIYF. The whole variable domain, filled in from reference TRBV19 and TRBJ1-3, reads DGGITQSPKYLFRKEGQNVTLSCEQNLNHDAMYWYRQDPGQGLRLIYYSQIVNDFQKGDIAEGYSVSREKKESFPLTVTSAQKNPTAFYLCASTWDRAGNTIYFGEGSWLTVV.

The CDR3 spells CASSFGLAGQKFSTDTQYF. CDR3 bases: TGTGCCAGCAGCTTCGGGCTAGCGGGCCAAAAATTTAGCACAGATACGCAGTATTTT. The chain employs TRBV7-9 and TRBJ2-3; the match to TRBD2 covers 8 bases. This CDR3 is built from 19 residues. J was trimmed by 0 bases and V by 3 bases; bases with no gene match: 14. CDR1 is SEHNR and CDR2 is FQNEAQ in the germline V gene (reference sequence).

This chain links TRBV6-6 with TRBJ2-7; 7 bases fit TRBD1. The V gene end was trimmed by 6 bases and the J gene end by 4 bases; junction bases not matched to a gene: 9. This CDR3 has 14 residues. Germline lookup yields CDR1 MNHNY and CDR2 SVGAGI (reference sequence). DNA for the CDR3: TGTGCCAGCAGCAACGCCGACAGGGTGTACGAGCAGTACTTC. Translation gives CASSNADRVYEQYF.

The genes are TRBV2 and TRBJ1-4; tentatively, D is TRBD1 (5 bases). The V end was cut by 8 bases, the J end by 8 bases, with 21 bases between. This CDR3 comprises 15 residues. The germline V gene encodes CDR1 SNHLY and CDR2 FYNNEI. The CDR3 loop is CASWQEQGLYEKLFF. The CDR3 region has the DNA TGTGCCAGCTGGCAGGAGCAGGGATTGTACGAAAAACTGTTTTTT.

The J gene is TRBJ2-7, the V gene TRBV5-1, with a weak D call TRBD1 (5 bases). Germline assignment: CDR1 SGHRS and CDR2 YFSETQ. The CDR3 length is 16 residues. V shed 0 bases and J shed 0 bases, with 13 bases lying between them. The CDR3 DNA sequence: TGCGCCAGCAGCTTGGATCCAGGGCAGTTCTCCTACGAGCAGTACTTC. Encoded protein: CASSLDPGQFSYEQYF.

V is TRBV10-1 and J is TRBJ2-2; D unresolved. Germline assignment: CDR1 WNHNN and CDR2 SYGVQD (reference sequence). The CDR3 is made up of 13 amino acids. V gave up 7 bases and J gave up 1 base, with 7 bases separating them. The CDR3 sequence: CASTSENTGELFF. For the CDR3, the DNA is TGCGCCAGCACCAGCGAGAACACCGGGGAGCTGTTTTTT.

This chain joins TRBV2 and TRBJ1-5; D remains ambiguous. CDR3 size: 13 residues. Germline values: CDR1 SNHLY, CDR2 FYNNEI. Deletions cut 5 bases from V and 6 bases from J, with 11 bases between. CDR3 in amino acids: CASSTREGQPQHF. The CDR3 nucleotides are TGTGCCAGCAGTACCCGGGAGGGTCAGCCCCAGCATTTT.

The gene calls are TRBV2 and TRBJ1-1; a weak D match, TRBD1 (5 bases). The V end was cut by 5 bases, the J end by 3 bases, with 13 bases between. The CDR3 has 14 residues. CDR1 is SNHLY and CDR2 is FYNNEI in the germline V gene. CDR3 residues: CASSRIGGDTEAFF. The CDR3 nucleotides read TGTGCCAGCAGTAGGATCGGGGGAGACACTGAAGCTTTCTTT.

The CDR3 loop is CASSDGRQVRETQYF. The CDR3 DNA is TGTGCCAGCAGTGACGGCAGACAGGTTAGGGAGACCCAGTACTTC. The V gene is TRBV6-1, the J gene TRBJ2-5, with D perhaps matching TRBD1 (6 bases). Trimming stripped 3 bases from V and 5 bases from J, with 16 bases between. CDR3 length: 15 residues. CDR1 is MNHNS, CDR2 SASEGT, per germline.

V gene TRBV7-6 combines with J gene TRBJ2-7, with 11 bases fitting TRBD2. Germline V lookup: CDR1 SGHVS, CDR2 FNYEAQ. This CDR3 has 15 residues. Germline trimming cut 4 bases from V and 3 bases from J; bases unmatched to any gene: 5. The CDR3 region is CASSSLAGVRYEQYF. For the CDR3, the DNA is TGTGCCAGCAGCTCACTAGCGGGGGTGCGCTACGAGCAGTACTTC.

V is TRBV2 and J is TRBJ2-7, with D maybe TRBD1 (6 bases). The CDR3 extends over 14 amino acids. The germline V gene has CDR1 SNHLY and CDR2 FYNNEI. V was clipped by 6 bases and J by 2 bases, with 14 bases between them. The CDR3 region is CASRVDRTTYEQYF. The CDR3 region has the DNA TGTGCCAGCAGGGTTGACAGGACAACCTACGAGCAGTACTTC.